This T cell receptor beta chain was observed in a study of vaccination and CD4 T cells after COVID-19 (dated by TCRdb to 2021 to 2024). Turning to the overall study: SARS-CoV-2 positivity had been established in the convalescent patients by nasal swab PCR, and mild disease was recorded in eight to ten of these patients and severe disease in one. The spike-specific CD4+ TCR repertoire was compared before and after mRNA vaccination in approximately 9 COVID-19 convalescent patients and a few infection-naive healthy vaccine recipients. The cultures were stimulated with overlapping spike peptide pools from SARS-CoV-2 and from the common cold coronaviruses HCoV-NL63, HCoV-OC43 and HCoV-229E. The time from the second vaccine dose to post-vaccine blood sampling had a median of roughly 77 days and ranged from about 13 to 250 days. Six males and four females were included in the convalescent cohort, with two Hispanic individuals, seven Caucasians, two Asians and one multiracial person represented. Control cultures received a CEFX viral epitope pool as the positive control, an HIV-1 Nef peptide pool as the negative control, or no peptide. Post-COVID blood samples from convalescent patients were collected a median of approximately 100 days after diagnosis, with a range of 35 to 161 days. Participants received two doses of either the Pfizer-BioNTech BNT162b2 vaccine (n=8) or the Moderna mRNA-1273 vaccine (n=2).

The label giving this sample's treatment or condition can be read as: approximately nine-day PBMC culture with coronavirus spike peptide pools or control peptides (ViraFEST assay). To expand antigen-specific T cells with peptide pools and then pick out the expanded clonotypes through TCR sequencing, the study relied on the ViraFEST assay. Positive SARS-CoV-2 PCR tests in the convalescent patients dated from March to December 2020, before Alpha, Beta and Delta variants emerged in the United States. PBMCs were cultured at approximately 2 million per well in IMDM supplemented with approximately 5% human AB serum and around 10 IU/ml IL-2, with about 11 ug/ml peptide pools added. On days 3 and 7, half of the culture medium was replaced with fresh IL-2-containing medium. After roughly 11 days of culture, CD4+ T cells were isolated by negative selection with the EasySep CD4+ T cell isolation kit. Ficoll-Paque Plus gradient centrifugation was used to isolate PBMCs from whole blood, and the isolated PBMCs were then either used fresh or cryopreserved at -140C. Culture conditions were generally each tested in triplicate wells.

Concerning this clonotype: What this receptor recognizes is not known. No base-level quality is on record; no much larger clone is a single base apart.

The full study reports these points: In convalescent patients, a median approximately 86% of post-vaccine SARS-CoV-2-reactive clones were detected only after vaccination, and vaccine-specific priming was suggested by this finding. Although the median number of SARS-CoV-2-reactive clonotypes went up from approximately 20 after infection to 35 to 40 after vaccination, the increase was not significant. The study included relatively few convalescent patients and did not analyze early timepoints after natural infection. Of the vaccine-specific clones found in convalescent patients, nearly all (304 of 307) were mono-reactive for SARS-CoV-2 spike instead of being cross-reactive with common cold coronaviruses.

The CDR3 runs 16 residues from the cysteine to the phenylalanine. Of all the DNA, just the CDR3 is kept, 48 bases in frame from base 1. Based on the germline V gene, the CDR1 and CDR2 sequences are SGHTA and FQGNSA. Receptor libraries were prepared by PCR. At the Johns Hopkins FTIC core, DNA from the cultured CD4+ T cells underwent TCR sequencing with the Oncomine TCR Beta short-read assay. The QIAamp micro DNA kit was used to extract genomic DNA from the cultured CD4+ T cells. The Oncomine TCR Beta libraries from cultured CD4+ T cells were pooled using unique dual indexes and then sequenced on an Illumina iSeq 100. The authors' analysis ran thus. Non-productive sequences were removed, and CDR3s that did not start with C, did not end with F or W, or were shorter than 7 amino acids were discarded. Antigen-specific clonotypes were identified using the MANAFEST web application through comparison of peptide-stimulated wells with reference and other culture wells. For a clone to be called positive, the clone needed an FDR below 0.05, an odds ratio above 5, and a productive frequency above 0.1% in at least two of three replicate wells. Cross-reactive clonotypes were defined as significantly expanded in both SARS-CoV-2 spike wells and at least one common cold coronavirus spike condition. Using R version 3.6.1, CDR3 homology was evaluated through Levenshtein distances (stringdist) along with unrooted phylogenetic trees (ape). In TCRdb, the public reads were trimmed at Q25 with fastp and aligned with MiXCR, with productive beta chains retained. A single entry per CDR3 protein holds the most common genes and DNA from its merged rows. Here the V and J calls rest on TCRdb's processing, not on the authors' analysis. This sample is represented by tens of thousands of distinct CDR3 sequences; about 45% of them were singletons. Together, the top ten hold approximately 4.6% of the sample.

This clonotype originated in a human donor who had recovered from COVID-19. This receptor chain uses TRBV7-2 and TRBJ2-3, with the D gene too uncertain to name. TRBJ1-5 explains the end of the DNA better; the J call may be wrong. Sequencing used CD4+ T cells from blood, cultured in vitro. For the CDR3, the sequence is CASSLEAGTRTDTQHF. The DNA is as follows: TGTGCCAGCAGCTTAGAGGCAGGAACTCGCACAGATACGCAGCATTTT.